The rows below give T cell receptor beta chains drawn from one sample of a study of shared clonotypes between healthy human individuals. The data were produced by immunoSEQ multiplex PCR, yet TCRdb's version contains in-frame clones alone and is incomplete. Of just over 2,000,000 clones listed, roughly 94% are singletons. Specimen: naive CD8+ T cells sorted from blood. Source of these receptors: a man aged 18 to 30 in good health. Both conserved end residues are part of each CDR3. D genes are given only for firm matches. Where a row states a size, it is once, few, many or the class of an expanded clone; other rows omit it.

v_gene,d_gene,abundance,j_gene,CDR3nt,CDR3aa
TRBV9,TRBD1,-,TRBJ1-2,TGTGCCAGCAGCGGAAGACAGGGGCGCTATGGCTACACCTTC,CASSGRQGRYGYTF
TRBV7-2,TRBD1,-,TRBJ2-7,TGTGCCAGCAGCTTAGCTGCCGGGACAGGGGCCTACGAGCAGTACTTC,CASSLAAGTGAYEQYF
TRBV7-9,-,-,TRBJ1-1,TGTGCCAGCAGCGCCCTGACGGGACGGAACACTGAAGCTTTCTTT,CASSALTGRNTEAFF
TRBV19,-,-,TRBJ1-5,TGTGCCAGTAGTAGCGACGGACATCAGCCCCAGCATTTT,CASSSDGHQPQHF
TRBV7-9,TRBD1,-,TRBJ2-7,TGTGCCAGCAGCCCGACAGGGGGGGCGGTCGAGCAGTACTTC,CASSPTGGAVEQYF
TRBV19,-,-,TRBJ2-5,TGTGCCAGTAGTCTGGACGGCGAAGAGACCCAGTACTTC,CASSLDGEETQYF
TRBV19,-,-,TRBJ2-3,TGTGCCAGTAGTACCCACTACATGGGAACGGGAGATACGCAGTATTTT,CASSTHYMGTGDTQYF
TRBV5-8,-,-,TRBJ1-1,TGTGCCAGCAGCTCCACGCCTCACAGTGAAAACACTGAAGCTTTCTTT,CASSSTPHSENTEAFF
TRBV9,TRBD1,-,TRBJ2-5,TGTGCCAGCAGTGAGACAGGGCATACGGAGACCCAGTACTTC,CASSETGHTETQYF
TRBV5-1,TRBD1,-,TRBJ1-4,TGCGCCAGCAGCCTCCGACAGGGAGACGAAAAACTGTTTTTT,CASSLRQGDEKLFF
TRBV5-4,-,-,TRBJ1-2,TGTGCCAGCAGCTTCGCGGGGTCCGGAGCGAACTATGGCTACACCTTC,CASSFAGSGANYGYTF
TRBV13,-,-,TRBJ2-7,TGTGCCAGCAGCTTATCATCTGGGTCCTACGAGCAGTACTTC,CASSLSSGSYEQYF
TRBV9,-,-,TRBJ2-7,TGTGCCAGCAGCGTAGAGGACACCCCCTACGAGCAGTACTTC,CASSVEDTPYEQYF
TRBV23-1,TRBD1,-,TRBJ2-7,TGCGCCAGCAGCTCCACAGGGGGATGCGAGCAGTACTTC,CASSSTGGCEQYF
TRBV7-3,-,-,TRBJ2-2,TGTGCCAGCAGCTTCCTTCACGGCGGGGAGCTGTTTTTT,CASSFLHGGELFF
TRBV25-1,-,-,TRBJ2-3,TGTGCCAGCACATCTTCTCCAGATACGCAGTATTTT,CASTSSPDTQYF
TRBV7-9,-,-,TRBJ2-1,TGTGCCAGCAGCTTAGTCGGTCCAGGGAATGAGCAGTTCTTC,CASSLVGPGNEQFF
TRBV27,TRBD2,-,TRBJ2-7,TGTGCCAGCAGTATCAGCGGGGGCACCTACGAGCAGTACTTC,CASSISGGTYEQYF
TRBV28,-,once,TRBJ1-2,TGTGCCAGCAGTCTCCGGACGGCGGGCGGGGGAGGCTACACCTTC,CASSLRTAGGGGYTF
TRBV27,TRBD1,-,TRBJ2-2,TGTGCCAGCAGTTTATCGACAGGGGCCGGGGAGCTGTTTTTT,CASSLSTGAGELFF
TRBV2,-,-,TRBJ1-4,TGTGCCAGCAGTGTGGCAGAACATACCAGTCCAACAACTAATGAAAAACTGTTTTTT,CASSVAEHTSPTTNEKLFF
TRBV6-5,TRBD1,once,TRBJ2-7,TGTGCCAGCAGTTGGGGACAGGGTTTTCTGTACGAGCAGTACTTC,CASSWGQGFLYEQYF
TRBV5-1,-,-,TRBJ2-7,TGCGCCAGCAGCTTGGGTGGAAAAAACTACGAGCAGTACTTC,CASSLGGKNYEQYF
TRBV6-1,-,-,TRBJ1-1,TGTGCCAGCAGTGAACTGGGCCCTAATGTGGGTATGAACACTGAAGCTTTCTTT,CASSELGPNVGMNTEAFF
TRBV6-6,TRBD1,once,TRBJ1-4,TGTGCCAGCAGTTATGGGCAGGGGGTCGAAAAACTGTTTTTT,CASSYGQGVEKLFF
TRBV9,TRBD2,-,TRBJ2-2,TGTGCCAGCAGCCCGGGACTAGCGGGAGGGCCCGGCACCGGGGAGCTGTTTTTT,CASSPGLAGGPGTGELFF
TRBV28,-,-,TRBJ1-5,TGTGCCAGCCGCCACGCACAAACAGCTAATCAGCCCCAGCATTTT,CASRHAQTANQPQHF
TRBV6-5,TRBD1,-,TRBJ1-6,TGTGCCAGCAGTTACTCCACAGGGGGCGGGAATTCACCCCTCCACTTT,CASSYSTGGGNSPLHF
TRBV10-3,TRBD2,-,TRBJ2-7,TGTGCCATCAGTGACCCAGGTAGCGGGAGCTCCTACGAGCAGTACTTC,CAISDPGSGSSYEQYF
TRBV5-1,TRBD1,-,TRBJ2-7,TGCGCCAGCAGCTTGGAGGGGGCAGGCAACGAGCAGTACTTC,CASSLEGAGNEQYF
TRBV4-3,-,-,TRBJ2-7,TGCGCCAGCAGCCAAGGGTTTGGCTACGAGCAGTACTTC,CASSQGFGYEQYF
TRBV6-6,-,-,TRBJ2-3,TGTGCCAGCAGTTACTACCTGGACACAGATACGCAGTATTTT,CASSYYLDTDTQYF
TRBV18,TRBD2,-,TRBJ2-7,TGTGCCAGCTCACCCACACGCGCGGGGGGCTTCAGCTCCTACGAGCAGTACTTC,CASSPTRAGGFSSYEQYF
TRBV9,-,-,TRBJ1-1,TGTGCCAGCAGCGTTAGATCGGACCCAGGGGACACTGAAGCTTTCTTT,CASSVRSDPGDTEAFF
TRBV5-5,-,-,TRBJ2-7,TGTGCCAGCAGCTTGGGCCCCACGGAGCAGTACTTC,CASSLGPTEQYF
TRBV7-9,-,-,TRBJ1-2,TGTGCCAGCAGCTTATTTGGTCAGGCCAGCTATGGCTACACCTTC,CASSLFGQASYGYTF
TRBV6-1,-,few,TRBJ1-2,TGTGCCAGCAAGGAGAAATGGATTAACTATGGCTACACCTTC,CASKEKWINYGYTF
TRBV13,-,-,TRBJ2-1,TGTGCCAGCAGCTTAGAGAGGAATGAGCAGTTCTTC,CASSLERNEQFF
TRBV7-9,-,-,TRBJ2-3,TGTGCCAGCAGCTTAATCTCAGGGAGAGAAGATACGCAGTATTTT,CASSLISGREDTQYF
TRBV28,TRBD1,-,TRBJ1-2,TGTGCCAGCAGGGGACAGGACTATGGCTACACCTTC,CASRGQDYGYTF
TRBV9,-,-,TRBJ2-3,TGTGCCAGCAGCGAGGAGGGGTTGAGTACAGATACGCAGTATTTT,CASSEEGLSTDTQYF
TRBV9,-,once,TRBJ1-1,TGTGCCAGCAGCGTAGTGGACAGCACTGAAGCTTTCTTT,CASSVVDSTEAFF
TRBV28,TRBD2,-,TRBJ2-1,TGTGCCAGCAGGGCACTAGCGGGGGGGTACAATGAGCAGTTCTTC,CASRALAGGYNEQFF
TRBV2,-,-,TRBJ2-2,TGTGCCAGCAGTCCTTTAGGAACAGAGAACACCGGGGAGCTGTTTTTT,CASSPLGTENTGELFF
TRBV6-5,-,-,TRBJ2-1,TGTGCCAGCAGTTACTCAGACAGGCGGAATGAGCAGTTCTTC,CASSYSDRRNEQFF
TRBV5-6,-,-,TRBJ1-1,TGTGCCAGCAGCTTGGATGGGGCGAACACTGAAGCTTTCTTT,CASSLDGANTEAFF
TRBV27,-,once,TRBJ2-2,TGTGCCAGCAGTTCGGATCCGAACACCGGGGAGCTGTTTTTT,CASSSDPNTGELFF
TRBV7-9,-,-,TRBJ2-7,TGTGCCAGCAGCTTACACGAGGACTACGAGCAGTACTTC,CASSLHEDYEQYF
TRBV7-6,-,-,TRBJ2-7,TGTGCCAGCAGAACAGGCACAGACGAGCAGTACTTC,CASRTGTDEQYF
TRBV6-5,TRBD2,-,TRBJ2-1,TGTGCCAGCAGCCCCTTAGCGGGGGGGTACGATGAGCAGTTCTTC,CASSPLAGGYDEQFF
TRBV5-6,-,few,TRBJ1-1,TGTGCCAGCAGCTTGGGAGGGAACACTGAAGCTTTCTTT,CASSLGGNTEAFF
TRBV14,-,-,TRBJ1-6,TGTGCCAGCAGCCAAGGCATGGGCTCCTATAATTCACCCCTCCACTTT,CASSQGMGSYNSPLHF
TRBV9,TRBD2,-,TRBJ2-1,TGTGCCAGCAGCGTAGCTAGGACTAGCTTAGAAAATGAGCAGTTCTTC,CASSVARTSLENEQFF
TRBV4-1,TRBD2,-,TRBJ2-7,TGCGCCAGCAGCCAAGAAGGACCGAGCGGGAGGGCCATCGAGCAGTACTTC,CASSQEGPSGRAIEQYF